This T cell receptor beta chain was obtained from a study of T cell repertoires in cytomegalovirus infection. MiXCR was run by TCRdb on the reads, yielding one entry per CDR3 protein. The sample has about 500,000 distinct CDR3 sequences; 33% are singletons. V gave up 1 base and J gave up 1 base, with 14 bases separating them. CDR1 and CDR2 from the germline V gene are SGHRS and YFSETQ. This CDR3 spans 16 amino acids. This clonotype was recorded once. Its antigen is undetermined. The chain carries TRBV5-1 and TRBJ2-5; no clear D. Sequencing was performed on cultured PBMCs, taken from culture after CMV antigen stimulation. The sequence was obtained from a human donor in good health (CMV status not recorded). Some clones in this sample may be carry-over from other donors' samples. The CDR3 here is CASSLQPPSGQETQYF. DNA of the CDR3: TGCGCCAGCAGCTTGCAGCCCCCCTCGGGCCAAGAGACCCAGTACTTC.